This TCR beta chain was obtained from a study of monozygotic twins with inflammatory bowel disease. Findings of the study overall: By inverse Simpson index, TCRbeta diversity was lower in IBD patients than in healthy co-twins. Relative clonotype sharing with others was diminished in IBD patients versus healthy twins, particularly with disease activity.

The length of the CDR3 is 15 residues. Germline values: CDR1 SGHRS, CDR2 YFSETQ. With respect to this clonotype: Antigen specificity is unknown.

Total RNA amounting to 3,500 to 4,000 ng went into each TCR library. TCRdb derives one entry per CDR3 protein from the 5' RACE reads, leaving out DNA. This specimen shows approximately 160,000 distinct CDR3 sequences; the ten leading clones hold 2.8%. This rearrangement joins TRBV5-1 to TRBJ2-5; checking the TCRdb D call of TRBD1 is not possible without DNA. This clonotype originated in a human donor with ulcerative colitis or Crohn's disease, or a healthy co-twin of an affected twin (not recorded which). Sequenced: blood. The CDR3 here is CASSAGTGKGETQYF.